One T cell receptor beta chain is described in this entry. The germline V and J ends were trimmed by 0 bases and 7 bases, with 24 bases remaining between them. This CDR3 has 19 residues. Germline loops: CDR1 MNHEY, CDR2 SVGAGI. The sample belongs to a study of CD8 T cells in Susac syndrome. It was with random hexamers that roughly 0.45 to 1 ug RNA was reverse transcribed. TCRdb re-analysed the immunoSEQ multiplex PCR reads in MiXCR, keeping a single row per CDR3 protein. The sample lists about 130,000 distinct CDR3 sequences, around 93% occurring once. Sequenced input: CD8+ T cells from PBMCs. The chain uses TRBV6-5 and TRBJ2-2; D is perhaps TRBD1 (5 bases). The TCR sequence derives from a human donor with Susac syndrome. CDR3 nucleotides: TGTGCCAGCAGTTACTCTGAACTGAGTTTGGGGCCCCAATACGGGGAGCTGTTTTTT. This codes for CASSYSELSLGPQYGELFF.